These T cell receptor beta chains were read from a single sample in a study of control samples from healthy donors and cancer patients. The protocol was immunoSEQ multiplex PCR, while the TCRdb copy is restricted to in-frame clones and leaves out a portion. The data show approximately 70,000 clones, under 90% seen once. Material: PBMCs. Receptors were obtained from a man in his sixties with lung cancer. Both conserved end residues are part of each CDR3. The order of the fields is D gene, clone size, V gene, CDR3 length, J gene, CDR3 DNA, CDR3 protein. D genes are given only for firm matches. Clone sizes are given selectively: once, few, many, or a class where the clone is expanded.

TRBD1,NA,TRBV12-5,15,TRBJ2-1,TGTGCTAGTGGTTTGCCCCGACAGGGTGTGAATGAGCAGTTCTTC,CASGLPRQGVNEQFF
NA,NA,TRBV7-2,14,TRBJ1-6,TGTGCCAGCAGCTTAGGACAGAGTAATTCACCCCTCCACTTT,CASSLGQSNSPLHF
TRBD1,NA,TRBV9,16,TRBJ1-1,TGTGCCAGCAGCGTAGAGGACAGGGTTCCAAACACTGAAGCTTTCTTT,CASSVEDRVPNTEAFF
NA,few,TRBV2,13,TRBJ1-5,TGTGCCAGCAGTAATTGGGGGGATCAGCCCCAGCATTTT,CASSNWGDQPQHF
TRBD2,NA,TRBV9,17,TRBJ2-2,TGTGCCAGCAGCGACAGGACGGCGGGGGCGAACACCGGGGAGCTGTTTTTT,CASSDRTAGANTGELFF
NA,NA,TRBV7-2,15,TRBJ2-5,TGTGCCAGCAGCTTAGCGCGGGGAGCCCAAGAGACCCAGTACTTC,CASSLARGAQETQYF
NA,NA,TRBV30,14,TRBJ1-5,TGTGCCTGGAGTCCTCCGTATAGCAATCAGCCCCAGCACTTT,CAWSPPYSNQPQHF
NA,NA,TRBV7-9,15,TRBJ1-2,TGTGCCAGCAGCCCGGGGAGGGAAGGAATCTATGGCTACACCTTC,CASSPGREGIYGYTF
NA,NA,TRBV11-2,12,TRBJ1-1,TGTGCCAGCAGCTTAGCACTCCAGGGAGCTTTCTTT,CASSLALQGAFF
NA,once,TRBV11-1,11,TRBJ1-1,TGTGCCAGCAGCTCCACACTAGTAGCTTTCTTT,CASSSTLVAFF
NA,NA,TRBV14,15,TRBJ2-2,TGTGCCAGCAGCCAAGTGATTTCCAGCACCGGGGAGCTGTTTTTT,CASSQVISSTGELFF
NA,NA,TRBV20-1,12,TRBJ1-2,TGCAGTGCTAGTTTCGCAAACTATGGCTACACCTTC,CSASFANYGYTF